The rows below give T cell receptor beta chains drawn from one sample of a study of blood T cell repertoires in COVID-19. TCRdb keeps only in-frame clones here, not all; method: immunoSEQ multiplex PCR. The sample shows approximately 190,000 clones, 90% of them seen only once. Sequencing used peripheral blood. The receptors derive from a man aged 45-65 years with acute or convalescent COVID-19. The CDR3 runs from the conserved cysteine through the conserved F or W. D genes are given only for firm matches. Not all rows give a size; the values are once, few, many and, for expanded clones, a class.

D gene	clone size	J gene	V gene	CDR3 protein	CDR3 DNA
NA	NA	TRBJ1-1	TRBV4-1	CASSQVGAGAEAFF	TGCGCCAGCAGCCAAGTCGGAGCGGGGGCTGAAGCTTTCTTT
NA	NA	TRBJ1-5	TRBV6-5	CASSYLGFNQPQHF	TGTGCCAGCAGTTACTTGGGCTTCAATCAGCCCCAGCATTTT
NA	NA	TRBJ1-1	TRBV27	CASSSGTEAFF	TGTGCCAGCAGTTCGGGGACTGAAGCTTTCTTT
NA	NA	TRBJ1-1	TRBV27	CASSSWTSAREANTEAFF	TGTGCCAGCAGTTCCTGGACATCGGCCCGTGAAGCGAACACTGAAGCTTTCTTT
NA	NA	TRBJ1-2	TRBV5-1	CASSRTEANYGYTF	TGCGCCAGCAGCCGGACAGAAGCTAACTATGGCTACACCTTC
NA	NA	TRBJ2-1	TRBV19	CASSILGESYNEQFF	TGTGCCAGTAGTATTCTGGGAGAATCCTACAATGAGCAGTTCTTC
NA	NA	TRBJ1-2	TRBV29-1	CSGMTGYGYTF	TGCAGCGGAATGACAGGCTATGGCTACACCTTC
NA	NA	TRBJ1-6	TRBV2	CASSEAGRANNSPLHF	TGTGCCAGCAGTGAAGCGGGGAGGGCGAATAATTCACCCCTCCACTTT
NA	NA	TRBJ1-1	TRBV7-9	CASRDSGVGRTEAFF	TGTGCCAGCAGGGATTCTGGGGTTGGGAGAACTGAAGCTTTCTTT
TRBD1	NA	TRBJ1-6	TRBV7-2	CASSPQGAADSPLHF	TGTGCCAGCAGTCCACAGGGGGCAGCCGATTCACCCCTCCACTTT
NA	NA	TRBJ2-2	TRBV7-2	CASSPPRGTGELFF	TGTGCCAGCAGCCCACCCCGGGGAACCGGGGAGCTGTTTTTT
TRBD1	NA	TRBJ2-1	TRBV24-1	CATSRQDRGYNEQFF	TGTGCCACCTCCCGGCAGGACAGGGGGTACAATGAGCAGTTCTTC
NA	NA	TRBJ2-1	TRBV12-3/TRBV12-4	CASSFYGNEQFF	TGTGCCAGCAGTTTTTACGGCAATGAGCAGTTCTTC
TRBD1	NA	TRBJ1-2	TRBV7-9	CASSLAGTGFRNYGYTF	TGTGCCAGCAGCTTAGCTGGGACAGGGTTTAGGAACTATGGCTACACCTTC
NA	NA	TRBJ2-5	TRBV2	CASTERASIQETQYF	TGTGCCAGCACCGAAAGGGCTAGCATCCAAGAGACCCAGTACTTC
NA	once	TRBJ2-5	TRBV5-1	CASSFNQETQYF	TGCGCCAGCAGCTTCAATCAAGAGACCCAGTACTTC
NA	NA	TRBJ2-7	TRBV28	CASSLHGGEQYF	TGTGCCAGCAGTTTACACGGCGGCGAGCAGTACTTC
TRBD1	once	TRBJ1-2	TRBV28	CASRWTGRYGYTF	TGTGCCAGCAGGTGGACAGGGCGTTATGGCTACACCTTC
NA	once	TRBJ1-4	TRBV28	CASTSIDSEKLFF	TGTGCCAGCACATCTATAGACAGTGAAAAACTGTTTTTT
NA	NA	TRBJ1-4	TRBV3-1/TRBV3-2	CASSGDGRTNEKLFF	TGTGCCAGCAGCGGGGACGGGAGAACTAATGAAAAACTGTTTTTT
NA	NA	TRBJ2-3	TRBV7-9	CASSPGLTGFTDTQYF	TGTGCCAGCAGCCCCGGACTGACTGGTTTCACAGATACGCAGTATTTT
TRBD2	once	TRBJ2-1	TRBV6-5	CASSYTSGLYNEQFF	TGTGCCAGCAGTTACACTAGCGGACTCTACAATGAGCAGTTCTTC
NA	NA	TRBJ1-1	TRBV27	CASSFGVGTEAFF	TGTGCCAGCAGTTTCGGGGTGGGAACTGAAGCTTTCTTT
TRBD1	NA	TRBJ2-1	TRBV9	CASSIRQGNEQFF	TGTGCCAGCAGCATCCGACAGGGCAATGAGCAGTTCTTC
TRBD1	NA	TRBJ1-5	TRBV7-2	CASSLLAGGNGNQPQHF	TGTGCCAGCAGCTTATTGGCAGGGGGCAATGGCAATCAGCCCCAGCATTTT
NA	NA	TRBJ2-2	TRBV9	CASSVSGELGELFF	TGTGCCAGCAGCGTATCGGGGGAATTGGGGGAGCTGTTTTTT
TRBD2	NA	TRBJ2-1	TRBV6-5	CASSPRTSGSNEQFF	TGTGCCAGCAGTCCTCGGACTAGCGGGTCCAATGAGCAGTTCTTC
NA	NA	TRBJ2-2	TRBV7-2	CASSPPQWGAGELFF	TGTGCCAGCAGCCCCCCCCAGTGGGGGGCCGGGGAGCTGTTTTTT
TRBD2	NA	TRBJ2-3	TRBV10-3	CAISESPGGSTDTQYF	TGTGCCATCAGTGAGTCCCCGGGGGGAAGCACAGATACGCAGTATTTT
NA	NA	TRBJ2-2	TRBV25-1	CASSDAGHRELFF	TGTGCCAGTAGTGACGCGGGGCACCGGGAGCTGTTTTTT
NA	NA	TRBJ2-3	TRBV2	CASSSNSDTQYF	TGTGCCAGCAGTTCAAACTCGGATACGCAGTATTTT
NA	NA	TRBJ2-4	TRBV29-1	CSVGTNLRDIQYF	TGCAGCGTTGGGACTAACCTTAGGGACATTCAGTACTTC
NA	NA	TRBJ1-3	TRBV18	CANSDRVSDTIYF	TGTGCCAACTCCGACCGGGTTTCGGACACCATATATTTT
NA	once	TRBJ1-2	TRBV29-1	CSAFGGVGYTF	TGCAGCGCCTTTGGGGGGGTCGGCTACACCTTC
TRBD2	NA	TRBJ2-7	TRBV4-2	CASSQISGTGSYEQYF	TGTGCCAGCAGCCAGATAAGCGGGACTGGCTCCTACGAGCAGTACTTC
NA	NA	TRBJ1-2	TRBV7-2	CASSLAVAGDGGYTF	TGTGCCAGCAGCTTAGCTGTCGCGGGGGATGGTGGCTACACCTTC
NA	NA	TRBJ1-6	TRBV28	CASSLISGRPLHF	TGTGCCAGCAGTTTAATTTCAGGAAGGCCCCTCCACTTT
TRBD1	NA	TRBJ2-5	TRBV7-9	CASSSDRVGQETQYF	TGTGCCAGCAGCTCGGACAGGGTAGGGCAAGAGACCCAGTACTTC
NA	NA	TRBJ2-6	TRBV2	CASSKLSGANVLTF	TGTGCCAGTTCGAAGCTTTCTGGGGCCAACGTCCTGACTTTC
NA	NA	TRBJ1-5	TRBV19	CASTQWSNRGYNQPQHF	TGTGCCAGTACACAATGGTCTAATAGGGGATACAATCAGCCCCAGCATTTT
NA	NA	TRBJ2-1	TRBV5-5	CASSASPGNGVNEQFF	TGTGCCAGCAGCGCTTCGCCGGGGAATGGGGTCAATGAGCAGTTCTTC
TRBD2	NA	TRBJ2-1	TRBV24-1	CATSDSPSGGAVDEQFF	TGTGCCACCAGTGACAGCCCTAGCGGGGGGGCCGTGGATGAGCAGTTCTTC
NA	NA	TRBJ2-3	TRBV4-1	CASSRGLGGTDTQYF	TGCGCCAGCAGCCGTGGTCTAGGGGGCACAGATACGCAGTATTTT
TRBD1	NA	TRBJ2-3	TRBV27	CASRVYGQGDTQYF	TGTGCCAGCAGAGTTTATGGACAGGGAGATACGCAGTATTTT
NA	NA	TRBJ1-3	TRBV28	CASSLTVAGRNTIYF	TGTGCCAGCAGTTTAACTGTGGCGGGGAGAAACACCATATATTTT
NA	NA	TRBJ1-1	TRBV10-1	CASSGGLNTEAFF	TGCGCCAGCTCGGGGGGTCTGAACACTGAAGCTTTCTTT
TRBD2	NA	TRBJ2-3	TRBV15	CATSSAGGRTDTQYF	TGTGCCACCAGTTCGGCGGGAGGTAGAACAGATACGCAGTATTTT
NA	NA	TRBJ1-1	TRBV27	CASTQGGPNTEAFF	TGTGCCAGCACCCAGGGCGGCCCGAACACTGAAGCTTTCTTT
NA	NA	TRBJ1-1	TRBV29-1	CSFTRSTGDTEAFF	TGCAGTTTCACCCGGTCGACGGGTGACACTGAAGCTTTCTTT
TRBD1	NA	TRBJ1-5	TRBV5-1	CASSTGTGEISNQPQHF	TGCGCCAGCAGCACAGGGACAGGGGAAATTAGCAATCAGCCCCAGCATTTT
NA	NA	TRBJ1-6	TRBV13	CASSLSGRANSPLHF	TGTGCCAGCAGCTTATCGGGCAGGGCGAATTCACCCCTCCACTTT
NA	NA	TRBJ1-2	TRBV28	CASSTYNYGYTF	TGTGCCAGCAGCACCTATAACTATGGCTACACCTTC
TRBD1	NA	TRBJ1-1	TRBV28	CASSLWTGDFGDTEAFF	TGTGCCAGCAGTCTGTGGACAGGGGACTTTGGAGACACTGAAGCTTTCTTT
TRBD2	NA	TRBJ2-5	TRBV7-2	CASSQPGGRETQYF	TGTGCCAGCAGCCAGCCGGGGGGGCGAGAGACCCAGTACTTC
NA	NA	TRBJ2-6	TRBV6-5	CASRTRGAGANVLTF	TGTGCCAGCAGGACCAGGGGGGCTGGGGCCAACGTCCTGACTTTC
TRBD1	NA	TRBJ1-6	TRBV18	CASSPRDREYSPLHF	TGTGCCAGCTCACCACGAGACAGGGAGTATTCACCCCTCCACTTT
TRBD2	NA	TRBJ2-5	TRBV7-6	CASSPGGTSGSWEETQYF	TGTGCCAGCAGCCCAGGAGGGACTAGCGGGAGTTGGGAGGAGACCCAGTACTTC
TRBD2	NA	TRBJ2-2	TRBV4-2	CASSQETGLAGTGELFF	TGTGCCAGCAGCCAAGAAACTGGACTAGCGGGCACCGGGGAGCTGTTTTTT